Each of the 11 T cell receptor beta chains below was sequenced from the same sample in a study of blood T cell repertoires in COVID-19. Assay used: immunoSEQ multiplex PCR; TCRdb lists only in-frame clones, some missing. Counted here are roughly 110,000 clones, around nine tenths occurring once; the ten biggest clones make up 7.5% to 9.5%. What was sequenced was peripheral blood. The receptors were gathered from a woman in her seventies who had recovered from COVID-19.

The chain recombines TRBV7-2 with TRBJ2-3; weak D call: TRBD2 (5 bases). The CDR3 covers 14 residues. V lost 1 base and J 1 base, leaving 6 bases between the germline ends. Germline assignment: CDR1 SGHTA and CDR2 FQGNSA. CDR3 sequence: CASSLGRGTDTQYF. The CDR3 DNA sequence: TGTGCCAGCAGCTTAGGGCGGGGCACAGATACGCAGTATTTT.

This chain connects TRBV5-1 to TRBJ2-3, with D possibly TRBD2 on 6 matching bases. The germline CDR1 and CDR2 sequences are SGHRS and YFSETQ. The V end lost 5 bases, the J end lost 6 bases, and 19 bases lay between the germline ends. This CDR3 contains 15 residues. CDR3 region: CASSFASAGSDTQYF. DNA of the CDR3: TGCGCCAGCAGTTTCGCTAGCGCTGGGTCCGATACGCAGTATTTT.

V gene TRBV9 combines with J gene TRBJ2-7, with a weak D call TRBD1 (6 bases). The V gene's germline CDR1 is SGDLS and CDR2 YYNGEE. Trimming stripped 4 bases from V and 4 bases from J, with 15 bases between. This CDR3 contains 14 residues. The CDR3 loop reads CASSTPGHLYEQYF. CDR3 sequence (DNA): TGTGCCAGCAGCACCCCGGGACACCTATACGAGCAGTACTTC.

This chain joins TRBV10-3 and TRBJ2-1, with D maybe TRBD2 (6 bases). The CDR3 has 15 amino acids. Germline loops: CDR1 ENHRY, CDR2 SYGVKD. The V end was cut by 2 bases, the J end by 7 bases, with 15 bases between. The CDR3 region is CAISEGGLRRNEQFF. CDR3 in DNA: TGTGCCATCAGTGAGGGGGGACTGCGAAGGAATGAGCAGTTCTTC.

The rearrangement links TRBV27 to TRBJ1-2; D gene unclear. V was cut by 3 bases and J by 9 bases, with 8 bases left in between. The CDR3 has 11 amino acids. Germline assignment: CDR1 MNHEY and CDR2 SMNVEV (reference sequence). This CDR3 reads CASSFPSRYTF. The CDR3 bases are TGTGCCAGCAGTTTCCCCTCTCGCTACACCTTC.

The V gene is TRBV10-1, the J gene TRBJ1-6; 7 bases are shared with TRBD1. The germline CDR1 and CDR2 sequences are WNHNN and SYGVQD (reference sequence). The CDR3 sequence is 15 residues long. V gave up 7 bases and J gave up 4 bases; unmatched junction bases: 7. This CDR3 reads CASTWTGPYNSPLHF. CDR3 DNA sequence: TGCGCCAGCACCTGGACAGGCCCGTATAATTCACCCCTCCACTTT.

This clone occurred a few times. The V and J genes are TRBV6-5 and TRBJ2-6; unclear D gene. With 7 bases removed from V and 4 bases from J, the gap between germline ends came to 8 bases. The CDR3 sequence is 13 residues long. From germline, CDR1 is MNHEY and CDR2 SVGAGI. The CDR3 DNA is TGTGCCAGCACCTCTAGGGGGGCCAACGTCCTGACTTTC. Translation: CASTSRGANVLTF.

The V and J genes are TRBV3-1 (or the pseudogene TRBV3-2) and TRBJ1-1; 7 bases agree with TRBD1. From germline, CDR1 is LGHDT and CDR2 YNNKEL (reference sequence). The CDR3 runs to 14 residues. The trim removed 6 bases at V and 1 base at J, leaving 5 bases unmatched. The CDR3 loop reads CASRRQGANTEAFF. CDR3 sequence (DNA): TGTGCCAGCAGACGACAGGGAGCGAACACTGAAGCTTTCTTT.

In nucleotides, the CDR3 is TGTGCCAGCAGCTTGGTAGGAGAAGGCTACACCTTC. Protein product: CASSLVGEGYTF. The rearrangement uses TRBV5-4 and TRBJ1-2; no firm D call. Germline V gene data show CDR1 as SGHNT and CDR2 as YYREEE (reference sequence). The CDR3 length is 12 residues. V gave up 0 bases and J gave up 8 bases, with 8 bases separating them.

The V gene is TRBV6-4, the J gene TRBJ1-1; D gene unclear. The CDR3 has 14 amino acids. The V and J ends lost 5 bases and 1 base respectively, with 11 bases between them. Germline CDR1 and CDR2: MRHNA and SNTAGT. Here the CDR3 DNA reads TGTGCCAGCAGTCGGGTTGGAGGGAACACTGAAGCTTTCTTT. Its translation is CASSRVGGNTEAFF.

The table lists this clone with a few counts. The genes are TRBV7-9 and TRBJ2-2; TRBD2 might be the D (5 bases). The germline V gene has CDR1 SEHNR and CDR2 FQNEAQ (reference sequence). Trimming left V 1 base short and J 6 bases short, with 9 bases between. The CDR3 covers 14 residues. CDR3 sequence: CASSLGGNPGELFF. The CDR3 DNA reads TGTGCCAGCAGCTTAGGAGGGAATCCCGGGGAGCTGTTTTTT.